In this sample, the clone carrying this T cell receptor (beta chain) turned up a few times. The PCR used 60 Vbeta and 13 Jbeta primers. Clones were sequenced by immunoSEQ multiplex PCR, and TCRdb holds only the in-frame ones, with some missing. Among about 200,000 clones listed, approximately 80% were seen once. This record comes from a study of cytomegalovirus exposure and HLA in healthy donors. The length of the CDR3 is 15 residues. V was cut by 2 bases and J by 3 bases, with 10 bases left in between. This receptor was obtained from a girl aged 10-17 years in good health and CMV-seronegative. The V call is TRBV6-7, the J call TRBJ2-2, with D possibly TRBD1 on 5 matching bases. TRBV6-7 is identified as an open reading frame with a role that is uncertain. The sample taken for sequencing was PBMCs. CDR3 protein: CASSYGAGYTGELFF. DNA for the CDR3: TGTGCCAGCAGTTACGGGGCAGGATACACCGGGGAGCTGTTTTTT.